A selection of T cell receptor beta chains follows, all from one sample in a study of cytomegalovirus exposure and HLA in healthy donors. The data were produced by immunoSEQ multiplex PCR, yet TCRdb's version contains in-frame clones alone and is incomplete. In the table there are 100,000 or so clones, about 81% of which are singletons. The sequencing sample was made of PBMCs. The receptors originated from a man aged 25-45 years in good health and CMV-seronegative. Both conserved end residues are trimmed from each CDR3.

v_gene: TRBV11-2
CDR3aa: ASSLAFTDTQY

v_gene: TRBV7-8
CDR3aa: ASSLTGESNAYEQY

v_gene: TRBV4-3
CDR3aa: ASSQAGAATYEQY

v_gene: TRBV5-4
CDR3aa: ASSSTGGDGYT

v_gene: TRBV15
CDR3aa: ATSRRQNYEQY

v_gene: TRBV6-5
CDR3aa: ASSYSSDTQY

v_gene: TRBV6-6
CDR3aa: ASSYSLASSYNEQF

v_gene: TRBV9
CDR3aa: ASSTGPSANYGYT

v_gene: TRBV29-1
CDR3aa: SVGTGTGDQPQH

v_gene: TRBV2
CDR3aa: ASSGTLQGEYNSPLH

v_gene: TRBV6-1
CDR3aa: ASSEERFTEAF

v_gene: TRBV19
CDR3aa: ASSSGAADTQY

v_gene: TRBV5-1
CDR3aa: ASSFRDNSYEQY

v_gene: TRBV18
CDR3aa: ASSPLTSGRASETQY

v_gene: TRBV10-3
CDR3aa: AISEKGTGGYEQY

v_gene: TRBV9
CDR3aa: ASSARTSGNTDTQY

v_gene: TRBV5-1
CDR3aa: ASSLASSGQETQY

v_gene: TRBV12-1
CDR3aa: ASSQWGGAEAF

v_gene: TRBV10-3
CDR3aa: AISESAESEQY

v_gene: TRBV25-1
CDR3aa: ASSKTSGGASGELF

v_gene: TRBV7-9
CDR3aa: ASSARTSGAYEQY

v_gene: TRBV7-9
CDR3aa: ASSSTGKKLF

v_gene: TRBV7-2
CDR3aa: ASSLAGSTSGNTIY

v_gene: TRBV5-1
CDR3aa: ASSLVQGSNSPLH

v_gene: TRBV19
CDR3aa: ASRRDRGAYEQY

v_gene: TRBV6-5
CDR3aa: ASSYSSGDTEAF

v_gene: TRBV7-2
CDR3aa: ASSTDRAPSPLH

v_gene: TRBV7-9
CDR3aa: ASSPRLAGAYEQY

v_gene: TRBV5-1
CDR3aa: ASSLARDSYEQY

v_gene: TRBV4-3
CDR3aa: ASSQEPSYNEQF

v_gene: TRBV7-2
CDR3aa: ASSEGDAEQY

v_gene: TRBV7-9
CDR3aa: ASRPTSGGTPNSSYEQY

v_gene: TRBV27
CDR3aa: ASSSHIAGAGETQY

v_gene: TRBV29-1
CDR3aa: SVLDRGFYGYT

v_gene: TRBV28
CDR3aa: ASSLARDYNEQF

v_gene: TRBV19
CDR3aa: ASSNGPGLPSYEQY

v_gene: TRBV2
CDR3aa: ASTPGTYEQY

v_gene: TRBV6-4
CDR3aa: ASSPGLVNTGELF

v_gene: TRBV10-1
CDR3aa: ASSDSARGDTQY

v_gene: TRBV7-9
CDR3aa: AGDRGGEKLF

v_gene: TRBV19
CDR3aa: ASSVLQGFATDTQY

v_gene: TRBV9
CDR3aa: ASSKTSNSNIEQF

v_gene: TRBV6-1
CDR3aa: ASSVRGGGSYEQY

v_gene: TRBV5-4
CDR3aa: ASSLWDSWSTEAF

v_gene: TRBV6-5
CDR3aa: ASSYAGTGYNEQF

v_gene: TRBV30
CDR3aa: AWSPQVAGTGYGYT

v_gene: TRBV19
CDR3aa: ASRRGVTGVNQPQH